This T cell receptor beta chain was profiled in a study of cytomegalovirus exposure and HLA in healthy donors. The ends were cut back, 7 bases at V and 8 bases at J, with 14 bases in the middle. The length of the CDR3 is 13 residues. CDR1 and CDR2 (germline): LNHDA, SQIVND (reference sequence). Vbeta (60) and Jbeta (13) primers were used in the PCR. Original methodology: Around 10 million of the about 80 million unique TCR beta chains counted in a later analysis were shared. Sequencing used immunoSEQ multiplex PCR; TCRdb keeps in-frame clones, though not all of them. V and J calls and clone size are given by that table; D and trimming were obtained from the DNA. The sample has some 150,000 clones; over 65% are singletons. Donors consisted of healthy bone marrow donors.

The origin of this receptor is a female donor in good health and CMV-seronegative. The rearrangement links TRBV19 to TRBJ1-4, with a tentative D call TRBD1 (5 bases). The sample comprised PBMCs. The CDR3 loop reads CASITPRGEKLFF. In DNA form, the CDR3 reads TGTGCCAGTATTACTCCTCGGGGGGAAAAACTGTTTTTT.